This T cell receptor beta chain was captured by sequencing in a study of OX40 agonist ivuxolimab in advanced cancers. Only in-frame clones appear in the TCRdb table, and some are missing; sequencing was by immunoSEQ multiplex PCR. Among tens of thousands of clones listed, around 90% were seen once. This CDR3 region has 16 residues. Deletions cut 7 bases from V and 10 bases from J, with 26 bases between. CDR1 is SGHAT, CDR2 FQNNGV, per germline. This chain joins TRBV11-2 and TRBJ2-1; perhaps D is TRBD1 or TRBD2 (5 bases each). This sample comprised CD4+ or CD8+ T cells sorted from blood, obtained in a trial of the OX40 agonist ivuxolimab. The receptor comes from an adult with an advanced solid tumor such as melanoma, head and neck, liver or kidney cancer. The CDR3 region is CASNNPGTQIRGEQFF. The CDR3 region has the DNA TGTGCCAGCAACAACCCCGGGACCCAAATACGGGGCGAGCAGTTCTTC.